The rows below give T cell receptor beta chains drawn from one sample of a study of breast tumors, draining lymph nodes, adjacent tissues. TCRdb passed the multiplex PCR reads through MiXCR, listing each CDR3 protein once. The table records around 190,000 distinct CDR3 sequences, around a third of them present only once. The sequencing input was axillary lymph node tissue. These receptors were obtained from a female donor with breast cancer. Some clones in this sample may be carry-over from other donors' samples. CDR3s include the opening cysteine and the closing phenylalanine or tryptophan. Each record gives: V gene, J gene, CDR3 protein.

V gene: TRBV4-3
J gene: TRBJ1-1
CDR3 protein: CASSPTRTGVNTEAFF

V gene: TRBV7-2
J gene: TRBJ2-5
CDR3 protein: CASSVPPGTGRWETQYF

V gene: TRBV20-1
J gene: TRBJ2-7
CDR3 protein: CSGLAGDLDEQYF

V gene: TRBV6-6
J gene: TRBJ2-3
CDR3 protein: CASSYSNLAGGLGDTQYF

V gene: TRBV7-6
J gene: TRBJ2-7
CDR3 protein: CASSLGQGGFYEQYF

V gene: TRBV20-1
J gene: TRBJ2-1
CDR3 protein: CSAEYGTYSDEQFF

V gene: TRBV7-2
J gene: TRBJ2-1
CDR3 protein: CASSLARTAKQFF

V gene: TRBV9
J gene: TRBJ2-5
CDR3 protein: CASSVDPAARGGQYF

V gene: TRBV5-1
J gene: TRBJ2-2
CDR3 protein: CASTPRQGGLGELFF

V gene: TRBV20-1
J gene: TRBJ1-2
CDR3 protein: CSARPTGTGRGTF

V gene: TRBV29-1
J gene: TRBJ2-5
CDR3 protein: CSVGGGGKETQYF

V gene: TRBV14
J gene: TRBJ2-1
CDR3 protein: CASSPDGAYNEQFF

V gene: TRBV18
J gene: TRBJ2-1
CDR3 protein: CASSPPWTGHNEQFF

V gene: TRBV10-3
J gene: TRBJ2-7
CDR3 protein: CAIRPFRGPSAYEQYF

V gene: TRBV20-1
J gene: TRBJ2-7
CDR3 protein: CSAWGTGEGEQYF

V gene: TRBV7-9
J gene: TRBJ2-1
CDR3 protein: CASSSSGGSYNEQSF

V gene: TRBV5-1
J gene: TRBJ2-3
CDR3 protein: CASSSDPAGTDTQYF

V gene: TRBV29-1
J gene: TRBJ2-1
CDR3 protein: CSVEYTGGNEQFF

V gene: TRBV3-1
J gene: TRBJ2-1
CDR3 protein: CASSPGQGSNNEQFF

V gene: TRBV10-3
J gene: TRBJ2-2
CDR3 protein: CAIRGQLGTGELFF

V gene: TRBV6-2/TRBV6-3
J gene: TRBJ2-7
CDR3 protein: CASSYRGEQYF

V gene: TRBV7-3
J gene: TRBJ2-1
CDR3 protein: CASSLIGTSGYNEQFF

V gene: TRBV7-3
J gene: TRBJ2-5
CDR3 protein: CASSLGHIGETQYF

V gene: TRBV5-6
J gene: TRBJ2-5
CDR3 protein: CASISGRPTDTQYF

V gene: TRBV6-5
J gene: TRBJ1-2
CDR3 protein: CASSYRDRGHGYTF

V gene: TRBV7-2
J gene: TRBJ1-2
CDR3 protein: CASSLGGDYYGYTF

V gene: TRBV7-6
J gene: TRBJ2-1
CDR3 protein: CASSIRTSGKSYNEQFF

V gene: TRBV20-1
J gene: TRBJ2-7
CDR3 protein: CSAQLAGGYEQYF

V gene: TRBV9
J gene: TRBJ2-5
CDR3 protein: CASSPLEGVETQYF

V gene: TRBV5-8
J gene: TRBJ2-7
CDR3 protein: CASSFEESWDEQYF

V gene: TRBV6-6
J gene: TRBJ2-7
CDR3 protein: CASSPPTSRLYEQYF

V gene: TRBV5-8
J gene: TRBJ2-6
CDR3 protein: CASSLDTGLTEAF

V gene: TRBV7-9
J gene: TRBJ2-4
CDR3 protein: CASSQRYGGAAQYF

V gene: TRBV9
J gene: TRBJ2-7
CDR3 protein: CASSADPRNEQYF

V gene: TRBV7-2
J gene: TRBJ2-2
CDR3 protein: CASSLEQVTGELFF

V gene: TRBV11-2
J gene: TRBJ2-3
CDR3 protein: CASSLGAGWVDTQYF

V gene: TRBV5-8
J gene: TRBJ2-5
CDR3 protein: CASSFGQVRIQETQYF

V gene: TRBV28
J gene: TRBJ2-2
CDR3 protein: CASSPGLSTGELFF

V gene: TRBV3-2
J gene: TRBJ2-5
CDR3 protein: CDARGRETQYF

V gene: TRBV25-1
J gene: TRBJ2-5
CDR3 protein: CASTDRGLETQYF

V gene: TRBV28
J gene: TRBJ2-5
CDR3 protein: CASSGALVAQETQYF

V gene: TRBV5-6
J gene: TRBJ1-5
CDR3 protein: CASSLGFGPAGNQPQHF

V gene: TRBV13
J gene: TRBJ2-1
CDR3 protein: CASSQRGGAYNEQFF

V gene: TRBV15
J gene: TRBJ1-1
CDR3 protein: CATSRAGGKTEAFF

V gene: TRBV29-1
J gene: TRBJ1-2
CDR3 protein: CSVDDYGYTF

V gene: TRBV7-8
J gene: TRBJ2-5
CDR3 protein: CASSLEFTSGGKETQYF